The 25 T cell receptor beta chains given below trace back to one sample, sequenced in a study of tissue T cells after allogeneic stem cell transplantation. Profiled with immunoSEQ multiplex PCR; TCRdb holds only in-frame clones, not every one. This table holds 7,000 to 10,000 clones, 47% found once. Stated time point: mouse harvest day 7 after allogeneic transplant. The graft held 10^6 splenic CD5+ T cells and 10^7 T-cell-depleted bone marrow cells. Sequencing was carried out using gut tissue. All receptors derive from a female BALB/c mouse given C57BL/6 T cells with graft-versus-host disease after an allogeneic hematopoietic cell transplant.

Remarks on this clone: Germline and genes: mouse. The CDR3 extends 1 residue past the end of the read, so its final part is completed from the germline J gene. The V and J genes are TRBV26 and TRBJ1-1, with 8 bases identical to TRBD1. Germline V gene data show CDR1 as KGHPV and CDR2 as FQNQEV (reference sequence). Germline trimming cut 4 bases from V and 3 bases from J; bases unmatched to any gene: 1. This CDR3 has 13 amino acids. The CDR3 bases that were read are TGTGCCAGCAGTCGGGACAGGCACACAGAAGTCTTC. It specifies CASSRDRHTEVF. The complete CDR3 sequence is CASSRDRHTEVFF.

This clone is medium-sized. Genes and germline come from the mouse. This chain's CDR3 is CASSEGLGGLYEQYF. The DNA read from the CDR3 is TGTGCCAGCAGTGAGGGACTGGGGGGCCTATATGAACAGTAC. V is TRBV13-1 and J is TRBJ2-7; TRBD2 aligns across 12 bases. From the germline J gene comes the end of the CDR3, since the read stops 1 residue before it. Germline CDR1 and CDR2: NSHNY and SYGAGN. The CDR3 extends over 15 amino acids. Trimming took 2 bases from V and 4 from J; bases not matched to a gene: 4.

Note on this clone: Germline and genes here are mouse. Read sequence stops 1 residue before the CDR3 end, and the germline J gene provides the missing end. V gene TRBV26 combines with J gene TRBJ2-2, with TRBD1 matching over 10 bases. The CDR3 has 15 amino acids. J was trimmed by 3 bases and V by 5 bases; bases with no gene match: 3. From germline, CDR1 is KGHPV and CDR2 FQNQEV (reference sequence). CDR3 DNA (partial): TGTGCCAGCAGTGGGGACAGGGGAGACACCGGGCAGCTCTAC. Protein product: CASSGDRGDTGQLY. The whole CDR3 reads CASSGDRGDTGQLYF. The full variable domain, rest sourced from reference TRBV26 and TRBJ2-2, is NSKVIQTPRYLVKGQGQKAKMRCIPEKGHPVVFWYQQNKNNEFKFLINFQNQEVLQQIDMTEKRFSAECPSNSPCSLEIQSSEAGDSALYLCASSGDRGDTGQLYFGEGSKLTVL.

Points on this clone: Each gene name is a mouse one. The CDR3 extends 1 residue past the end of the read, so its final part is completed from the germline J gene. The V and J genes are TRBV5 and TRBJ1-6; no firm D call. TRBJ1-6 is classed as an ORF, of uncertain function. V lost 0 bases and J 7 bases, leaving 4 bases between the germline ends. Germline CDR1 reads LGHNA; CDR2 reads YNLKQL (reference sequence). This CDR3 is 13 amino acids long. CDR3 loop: CASSQDQNSPLYF. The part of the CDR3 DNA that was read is TGTGCCAGCAGCCAAGATCAGAATTCGCCCCTCTAC.

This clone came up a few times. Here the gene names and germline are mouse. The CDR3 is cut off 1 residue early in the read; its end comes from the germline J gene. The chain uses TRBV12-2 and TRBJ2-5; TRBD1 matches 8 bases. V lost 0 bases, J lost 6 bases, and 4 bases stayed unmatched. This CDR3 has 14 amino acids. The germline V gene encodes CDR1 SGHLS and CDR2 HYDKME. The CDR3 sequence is CASSLATGDDTQYF. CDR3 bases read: TGTGCCAGCTCTCTCGCGACAGGGGACGACACCCAGTAC.

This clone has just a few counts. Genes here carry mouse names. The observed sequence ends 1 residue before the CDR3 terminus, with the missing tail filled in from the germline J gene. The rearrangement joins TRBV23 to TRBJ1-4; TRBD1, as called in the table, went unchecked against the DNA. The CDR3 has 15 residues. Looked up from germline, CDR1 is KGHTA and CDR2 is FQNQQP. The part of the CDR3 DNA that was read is TGCTCCAGCAGCCATCCGGGACAGGGGACCGAAAGATTATTT. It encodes CSSSHPGQGTERLF. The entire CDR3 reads CSSSHPGQGTERLFF. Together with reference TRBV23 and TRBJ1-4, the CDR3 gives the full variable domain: DAAVTQKPRYLIKMKGQEAEMKCIPEKGHTAVFWYQQKQSKELKFLIYFQNQQPLDQIDMVKERFSAVCPSSSLCSLGIRTCEAEDSALYLCSSSHPGQGTERLFFGHGTKLSVL.

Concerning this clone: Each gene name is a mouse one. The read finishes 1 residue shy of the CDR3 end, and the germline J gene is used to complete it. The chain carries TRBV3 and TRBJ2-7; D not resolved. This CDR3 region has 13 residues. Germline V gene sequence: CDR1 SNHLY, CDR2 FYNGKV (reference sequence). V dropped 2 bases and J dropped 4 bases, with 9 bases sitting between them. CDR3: CASSLTPEYEQYF. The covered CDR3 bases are TGTGCCAGCAGCTTAACCCCGGAATATGAACAGTAC.

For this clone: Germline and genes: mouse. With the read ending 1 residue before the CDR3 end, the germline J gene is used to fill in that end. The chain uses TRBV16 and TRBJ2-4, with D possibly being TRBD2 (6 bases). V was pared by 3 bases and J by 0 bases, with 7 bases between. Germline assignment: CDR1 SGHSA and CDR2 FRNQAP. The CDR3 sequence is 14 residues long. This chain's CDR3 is CASSLTGSQNTLYF. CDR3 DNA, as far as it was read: TGTGCAAGCAGCTTGACTGGAAGTCAAAACACCTTGTAC.

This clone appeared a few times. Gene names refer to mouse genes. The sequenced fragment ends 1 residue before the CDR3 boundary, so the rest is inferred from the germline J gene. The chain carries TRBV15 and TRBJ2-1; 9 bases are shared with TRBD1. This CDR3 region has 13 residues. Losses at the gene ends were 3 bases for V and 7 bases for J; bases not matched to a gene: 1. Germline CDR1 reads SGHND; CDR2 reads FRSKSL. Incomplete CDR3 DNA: TGTGCCAGCAGTTTGGACAGGGGCGCTGAGCAGTTC. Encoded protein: CASSLDRGAEQF. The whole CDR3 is CASSLDRGAEQFF.

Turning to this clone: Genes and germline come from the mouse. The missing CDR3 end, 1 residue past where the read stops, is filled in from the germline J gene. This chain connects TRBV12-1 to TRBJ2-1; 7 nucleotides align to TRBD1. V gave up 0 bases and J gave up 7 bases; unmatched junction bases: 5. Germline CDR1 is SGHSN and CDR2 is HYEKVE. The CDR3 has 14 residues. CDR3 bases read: TGTGCCAGCTCTCTCCGGCAGGGGGTAGCTGAGCAGTTC. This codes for CASSLRQGVAEQF. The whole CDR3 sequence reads CASSLRQGVAEQFF.

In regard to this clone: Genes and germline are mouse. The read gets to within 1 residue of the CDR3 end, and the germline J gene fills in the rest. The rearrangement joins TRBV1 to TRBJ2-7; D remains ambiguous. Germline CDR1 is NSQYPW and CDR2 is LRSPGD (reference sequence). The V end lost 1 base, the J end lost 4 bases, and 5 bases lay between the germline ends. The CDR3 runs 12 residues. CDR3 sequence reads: CTCSAGRYEQYF. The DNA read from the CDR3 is TGCACCTGCAGTGCAGGCAGATATGAACAGTAC.

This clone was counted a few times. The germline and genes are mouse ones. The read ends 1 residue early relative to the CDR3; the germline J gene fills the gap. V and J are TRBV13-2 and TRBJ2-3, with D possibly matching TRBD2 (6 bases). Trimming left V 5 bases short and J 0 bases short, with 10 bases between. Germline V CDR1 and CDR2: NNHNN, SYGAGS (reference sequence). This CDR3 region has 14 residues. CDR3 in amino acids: CASGDWSSAETLYF. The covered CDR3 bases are TGTGCCAGCGGCGACTGGTCTAGTGCAGAAACGCTGTAT.

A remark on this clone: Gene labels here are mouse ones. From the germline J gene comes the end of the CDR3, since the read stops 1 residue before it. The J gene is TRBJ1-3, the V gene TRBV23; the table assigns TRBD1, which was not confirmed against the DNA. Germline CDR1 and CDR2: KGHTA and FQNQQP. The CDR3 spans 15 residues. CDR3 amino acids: CSSSLDRFSGNTLYF. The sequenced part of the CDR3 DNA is TGCTCCAGCAGCCTAGACAGATTTTCTGGAAATACGCTCTAT.

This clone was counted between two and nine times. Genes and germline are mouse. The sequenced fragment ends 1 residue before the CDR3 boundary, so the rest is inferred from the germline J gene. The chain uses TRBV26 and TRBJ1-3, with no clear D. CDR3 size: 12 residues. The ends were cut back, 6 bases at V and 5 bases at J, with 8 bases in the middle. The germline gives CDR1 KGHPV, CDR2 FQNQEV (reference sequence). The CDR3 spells CASSLIRNTLYF. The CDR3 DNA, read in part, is TGTGCCAGCAGCCTCATTCGAAATACGCTCTAT.

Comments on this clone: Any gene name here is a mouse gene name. The chain's CDR3 is CASSLSSGTGGKDTQYF. The CDR3 bases that were read are TGTGCCAGCAGTCTGTCGTCGGGGACTGGGGGGAAGGACACCCAGTAC. V is TRBV26 and J is TRBJ2-5, with 12 bases matching TRBD2. The CDR3 is cut off 1 residue early in the read; its end comes from the germline J gene. CDR3 length: 17 amino acids. V shed 0 bases, J shed 6 bases, and the junction held 7 bases outside the gene matches. CDR1 and CDR2 (germline): KGHPV, FQNQEV (reference sequence).

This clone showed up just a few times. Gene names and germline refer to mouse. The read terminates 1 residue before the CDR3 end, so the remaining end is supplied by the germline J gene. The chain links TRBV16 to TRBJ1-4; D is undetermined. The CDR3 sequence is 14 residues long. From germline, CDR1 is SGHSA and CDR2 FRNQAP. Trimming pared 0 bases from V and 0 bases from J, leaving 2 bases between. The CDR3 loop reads CASSLEVSNERLFF. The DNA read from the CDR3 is TGTGCAAGCAGCTTAGAGGTTTCCAACGAAAGATTATTT.

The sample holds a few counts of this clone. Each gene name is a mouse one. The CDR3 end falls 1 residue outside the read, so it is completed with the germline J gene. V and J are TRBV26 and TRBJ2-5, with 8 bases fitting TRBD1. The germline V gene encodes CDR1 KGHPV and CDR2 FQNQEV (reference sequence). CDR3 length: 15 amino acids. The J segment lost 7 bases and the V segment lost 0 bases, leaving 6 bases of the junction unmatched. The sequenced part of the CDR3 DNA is TGTGCCAGCAGTCTGTCGCCGGACAGGGAATACACCCAGTAC. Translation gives CASSLSPDREYTQY. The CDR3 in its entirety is CASSLSPDREYTQYF.

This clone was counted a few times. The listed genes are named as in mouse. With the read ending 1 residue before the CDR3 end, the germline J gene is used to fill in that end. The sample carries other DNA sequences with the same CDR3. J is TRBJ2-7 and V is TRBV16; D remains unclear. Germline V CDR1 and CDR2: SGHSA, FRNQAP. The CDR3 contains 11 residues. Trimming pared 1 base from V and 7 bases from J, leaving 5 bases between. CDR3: CASSLGGEQYF. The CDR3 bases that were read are TGTGCAAGCAGCTTAGGAGGGGAACAGTAC.

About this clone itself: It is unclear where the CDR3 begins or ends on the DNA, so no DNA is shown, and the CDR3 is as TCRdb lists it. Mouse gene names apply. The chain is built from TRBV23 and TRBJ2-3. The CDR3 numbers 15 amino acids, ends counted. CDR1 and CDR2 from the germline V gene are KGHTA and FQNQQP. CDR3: CSSSQVGAGAETLYF.

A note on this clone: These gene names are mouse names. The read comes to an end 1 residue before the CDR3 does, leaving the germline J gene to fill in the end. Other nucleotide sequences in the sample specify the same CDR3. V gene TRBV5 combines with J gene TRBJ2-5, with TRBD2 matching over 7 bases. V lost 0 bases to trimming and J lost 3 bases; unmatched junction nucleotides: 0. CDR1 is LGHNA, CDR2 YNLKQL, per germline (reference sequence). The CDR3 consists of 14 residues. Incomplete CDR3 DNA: TGTGCCAGCAGCCAAGACTGGGGGCAAGACACCCAGTAC. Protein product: CASSQDWGQDTQY. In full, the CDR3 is CASSQDWGQDTQYF.

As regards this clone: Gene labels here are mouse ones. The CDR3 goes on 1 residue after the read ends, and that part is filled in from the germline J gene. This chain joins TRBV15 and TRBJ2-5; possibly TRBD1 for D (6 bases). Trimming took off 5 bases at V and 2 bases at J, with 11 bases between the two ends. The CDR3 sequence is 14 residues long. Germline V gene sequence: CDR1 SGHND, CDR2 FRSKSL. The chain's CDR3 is CASSPGTIQDTQYF. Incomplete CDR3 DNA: TGTGCCAGCAGTCCCGGGACAATCCAAGACACCCAGTAC.

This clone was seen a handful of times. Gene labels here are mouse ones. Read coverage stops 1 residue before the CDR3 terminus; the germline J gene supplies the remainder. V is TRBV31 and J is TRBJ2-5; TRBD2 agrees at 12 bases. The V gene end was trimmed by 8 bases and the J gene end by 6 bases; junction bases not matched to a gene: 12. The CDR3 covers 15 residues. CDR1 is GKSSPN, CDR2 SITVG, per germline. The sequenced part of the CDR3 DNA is TGTGCCCCCCCACCCGGGACTGGGGGGAGGGACACCCAGTAC. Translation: CAPPPGTGGRDTQY. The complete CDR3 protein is CAPPPGTGGRDTQYF.

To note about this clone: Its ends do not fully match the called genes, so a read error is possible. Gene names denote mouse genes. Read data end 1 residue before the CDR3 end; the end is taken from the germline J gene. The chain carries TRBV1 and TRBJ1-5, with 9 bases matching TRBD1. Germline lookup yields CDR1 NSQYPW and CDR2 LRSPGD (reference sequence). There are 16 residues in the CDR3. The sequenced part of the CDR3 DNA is TGCACCTGCAGTCCAGACAGGGGGAATAACAACCAGGCTCCGCTT. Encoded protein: CTCSPDRGNNNQAPL. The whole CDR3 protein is CTCSPDRGNNNQAPLF.

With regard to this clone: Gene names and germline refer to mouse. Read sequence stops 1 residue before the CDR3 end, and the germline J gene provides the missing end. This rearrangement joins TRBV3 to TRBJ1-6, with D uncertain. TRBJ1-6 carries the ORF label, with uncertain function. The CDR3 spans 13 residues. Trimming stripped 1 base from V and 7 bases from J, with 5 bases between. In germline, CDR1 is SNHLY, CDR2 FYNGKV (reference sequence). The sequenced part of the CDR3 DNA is TGTGCCAGCAGCTTAGAGGACAATTCGCCCCTCTAC. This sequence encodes CASSLEDNSPLY. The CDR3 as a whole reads CASSLEDNSPLYF.

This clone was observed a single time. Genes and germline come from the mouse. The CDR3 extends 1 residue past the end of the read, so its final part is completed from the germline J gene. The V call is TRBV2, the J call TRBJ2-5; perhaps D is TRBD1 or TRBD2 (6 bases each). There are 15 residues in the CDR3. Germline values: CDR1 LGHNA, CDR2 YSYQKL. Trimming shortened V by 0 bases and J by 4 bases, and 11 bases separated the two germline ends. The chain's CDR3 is CASSQEGGGKDTQYF. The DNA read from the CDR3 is TGTGCCAGCAGCCAAGAAGGAGGGGGGAAAGACACCCAGTAC.